The 15 T cell receptor beta chains below come from one sample, sequenced in a study of tumor-infiltrating lymphocytes in primary liver carcinoma. Co-extraction yielded RNA and DNA from around 20-30 mg of unsorted bulk tissue. Researchers generated TCR beta cDNA from approximately 520 ng of total RNA, relying on a constant-region primer. ARM-PCR was slightly modified, and three nested multiplex PCR rounds with it gave rise to the TCR beta libraries. Two initial PCR rounds of approximately 10 cycles each paired TRBV1-TRBV30 forward primers with a C-beta reverse primer. TCRdb reprocessed the multiplex PCR reads via MiXCR and lists one record per CDR3 protein. Altogether fewer than 75,000 distinct CDR3 sequences are present, 71% being singletons, with the ten largest covering about 40%. Material for sequencing was liver tumor tissue from sampling region 4. Subset given: tumor region T4, right-lateral pole. Source of these receptors: a man aged 35 to 55 with primary liver carcinoma and hepatitis B virus infection.

V is TRBV12-3 or TRBV12-4 and J is TRBJ2-2; a weak D match, TRBD2 (6 bases). V shed 7 bases and J shed 9 bases, with 15 bases lying between them. The CDR3 runs 13 residues. CDR3 nucleotide sequence: TGTGCCAGCATCCGACTAGTGGTCAGGGAGCTGTTTTTT. Its translation: CASIRLVVRELFF.

On this clonotype itself: A junction end diverges from the germline sequence, so it may reflect a read error. This sequence joins TRBV24-1 and TRBJ1-6; 7 nucleotides line up with TRBD1. This CDR3 is built from 15 residues. Germline-derived CDR1 and CDR2 are KGHDR and SFDVKD. CDR3 coding DNA: TGTGCCACCGGTGATACTAGACAGGGTGGTTCACCCCTCCACTTT. It encodes CATGDTRQGGSPLHF.

On this clonotype itself: One base away lies a much larger clone, so this may be a sequencing read error. The gene calls are TRBV5-4 and TRBJ2-7; D gene uncertain. The CDR3 has 13 amino acids. CDR1 and CDR2 from the germline V gene are SGHNT and YYREEE (reference sequence). CDR3 nucleotides: TGTGCCATCAGCTTCGCCTCACCAGGCGAGCAGTACTTC. Encoded protein: CAISFASPGEQYF.

The chain employs TRBV4-2 and TRBJ2-2; the D gene could be TRBD1 or TRBD2 (5 bases each). CDR3 length equals 16 residues. Trimming left V 2 bases short and J 4 bases short, with 14 bases between. Germline V lookup: CDR1 LGHNA, CDR2 YNFKEQ. CDR3 in amino acids: CASSQRPKGTTGELFF. CDR3 DNA sequence: TGTGCCAGCAGCCAACGTCCTAAGGGGACCACCGGGGAGCTGTTTTTT.

Details on this clonotype: One junction end disagrees with the germline gene, perhaps due to a read error. This chain links TRBV11-2 with TRBJ2-7; D gene unclear. Germline CDR1 SGHAT, CDR2 FQNNGV. The CDR3 length is 13 residues. CDR3 nucleotide sequence: TGTGCCGGCAGCTTTGATGGCTTCTACGAGCAGTACTTC. Translation: CAGSFDGFYEQYF.

For this clonotype: This may come from a read error, since a much larger clone is one base off. The chain's CDR3 is CSSSTTGVSPLHF. CDR3 coding DNA: TGTTCCAGCAGTACGACAGGGGTTTCGCCCCTCCACTTT. The V gene is TRBV6-6, the J gene TRBJ1-6, with TRBD1 matching over 8 bases. The CDR3 spans 13 residues. Per germline, CDR1 MNHNY and CDR2 SVGAGI (reference sequence).

Turning to this clonotype: One junction end does not reproduce the germline sequence, and a read error may be involved. The CDR3 DNA reads TGTGTCAGTAAAGCGGGAGGCTCCTACTATGAGCAGTTCTTC. Translating gives CVSKAGGSYYEQFF. The V gene is TRBV25-1, the J gene TRBJ2-1; 9 positions match TRBD2. Germline-derived CDR1 and CDR2 are MGHDK and SYGVNS. This CDR3 has 14 amino acids.

As concerns this clonotype: This CDR3 is missing its conserved last phenylalanine or tryptophan, likely due to a read error. The chain uses TRBV6-1 and TRBJ2-7; D unresolved. Trimming took 10 bases from V and 4 from J, leaving 11 bases between them. Germline values: CDR1 MNHNS, CDR2 SASEGT. The CDR3 consists of 11 residues. CDR3 DNA sequence: TGTGCCACCAGCCCTCAGTACGAGCAGTACTAC. This translates into CATSPQYEQYY.

The chain joins TRBV28 to TRBJ2-1; D is perhaps TRBD2 (6 bases). The CDR3 spans 13 residues. V was trimmed by 8 bases and J by 16 bases, leaving 24 bases between them. In germline, CDR1 is MDHEN, CDR2 SYDVKM. The CDR3 DNA follows: TGTGCCAGCTGGATACGGGGAGGCAATGAGTACTTCTTC. Protein product: CASWIRGGNEYFF.

Points on this clonotype: Its ends do not fully match the called genes, so a read error is possible. The rearrangement uses TRBV5-1 and TRBJ2-3, with a tentative D call TRBD1 (5 bases). The end of the DNA fits TRBJ1-5 better, so the J call may be wrong. Germline loops: CDR1 SGHRS, CDR2 YFSETQ. The CDR3 totals 16 residues. The CDR3 region has the DNA TGCGCCAGGAGCTCGGGACTAGCGGACCCTACAGATACGCAGCATTTT. Translating it yields CARSSGLADPTDTQHF.

This clonotype was observed a handful of times. The V call is TRBV15, the J call TRBJ2-7; perhaps TRBD2 as D (5 bases). The CDR3 is 16 residues long. Trimming cost V 0 bases and J 6 bases, with 18 bases left between them. Germline V gene data show CDR1 as LNHNV and CDR2 as YYDKDF (reference sequence). CDR3 in DNA: TGTGCCACCAGCAGAGAACCGGAGGTTGGGGATGGCGAGCAGTACTTC. Encoded protein: CATSREPEVGDGEQYF.

A remark on this clonotype: Likely a read error: the CDR3 ends without its conserved phenylalanine or tryptophan. This rearrangement joins TRBV11-2 to TRBJ2-5; 7 nucleotides agree with TRBD1. The CDR3 is made up of 16 amino acids. Germline V gene data show CDR1 as SGHAT and CDR2 as FQNNGV. As DNA, the CDR3 is TGTACCAGCAGCCAAACTCATGGCAGGGGGAAAGAGACCCAGTACTCC. Its translation is CTSSQTHGRGKETQYS.

On this clonotype: The DNA is omitted, as the CDR3 cannot be located on it reliably, and the CDR3 follows TCRdb's listing. The chain carries TRBV6-2 or TRBV6-3 and TRBJ2-3; the listed D gene, TRBD1, was not tested against the DNA. The CDR3 is 16 amino acids long, termini counted. Germline-derived CDR1 and CDR2 are MNHEY and SVGEGT. CDR3 sequence: CASSFVGPGAMDTKYF.

A remark on this clonotype: This sequence may be a read error, since a much larger clone differs from it by one base. The chain carries TRBV11-2 and TRBJ2-1; D is undetermined. Looked up from germline, CDR1 is SGHAT and CDR2 is FQNNGV. The CDR3 length is 14 residues. V was cut by 11 bases and J by 10 bases, with 24 bases left in between. The chain's CDR3 is CACCLTDTAYEQFF. As DNA, the CDR3 is TGTGCCTGCTGCTTAACTGACACTGCCTACGAGCAGTTCTTC.

The chain is built from TRBV7-8 and TRBJ1-1; perhaps TRBD1 as D (6 bases). With 8 bases removed from V and 4 bases from J, the gap between germline ends came to 17 bases. The germline V gene has CDR1 SGHVS and CDR2 FQNEAQ. The CDR3 extends over 14 amino acids. Written as DNA, the CDR3 is TGTGCCAGCGGGGGGGCTATTGAGAGCACTGAAGCTTTCTTT. Translating it yields CASGGAIESTEAFF.